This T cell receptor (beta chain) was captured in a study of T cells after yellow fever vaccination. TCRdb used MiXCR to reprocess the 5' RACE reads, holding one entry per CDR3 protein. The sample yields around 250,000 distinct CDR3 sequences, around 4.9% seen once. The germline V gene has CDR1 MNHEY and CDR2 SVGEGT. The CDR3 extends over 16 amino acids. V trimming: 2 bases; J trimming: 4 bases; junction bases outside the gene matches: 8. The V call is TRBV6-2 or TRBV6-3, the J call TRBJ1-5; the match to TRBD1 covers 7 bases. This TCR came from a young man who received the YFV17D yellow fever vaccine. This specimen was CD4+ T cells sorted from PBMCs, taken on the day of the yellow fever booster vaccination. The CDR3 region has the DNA TGTGCCAGCAGTTACCATCACAGGGGTTGGAATCAGCCCCAGCATTTT. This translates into CASSYHHRGWNQPQHF.